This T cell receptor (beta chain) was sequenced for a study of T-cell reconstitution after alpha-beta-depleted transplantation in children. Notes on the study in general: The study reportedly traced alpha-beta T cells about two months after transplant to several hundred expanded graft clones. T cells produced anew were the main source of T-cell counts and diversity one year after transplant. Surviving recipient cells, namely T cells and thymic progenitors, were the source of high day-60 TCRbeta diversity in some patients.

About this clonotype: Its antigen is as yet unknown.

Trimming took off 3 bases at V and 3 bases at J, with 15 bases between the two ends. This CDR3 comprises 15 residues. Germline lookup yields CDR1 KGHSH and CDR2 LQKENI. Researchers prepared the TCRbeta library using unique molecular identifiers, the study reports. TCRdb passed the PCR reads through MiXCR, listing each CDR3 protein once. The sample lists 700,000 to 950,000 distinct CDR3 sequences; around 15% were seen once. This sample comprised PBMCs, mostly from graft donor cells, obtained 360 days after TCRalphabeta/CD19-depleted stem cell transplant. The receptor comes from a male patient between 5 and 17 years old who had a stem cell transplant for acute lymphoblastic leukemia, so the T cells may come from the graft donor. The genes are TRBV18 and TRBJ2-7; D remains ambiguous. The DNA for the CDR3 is TGTGCCAGCTCACCCAGGATATCGGCCCTCTACGAGCAGTACTTC. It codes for CASSPRISALYEQYF.